The present entry profiles one T cell receptor beta chain with its context. This sample was included in a study of blood T cells in healthy people across ages. The overall study: Every two T cells gave about one barcoded beta molecule via template switching.

Healthy Caucasians from Russia aged roughly 6 to 100 served as donors. The authors ran a second PCR of about 7 to 11 cycles using a sample-barcoded 5' primer and a J-beta primer mix. TCRdb analysed the 5' RACE reads with MiXCR anew, one entry per CDR3 protein. The profile covers hundreds of thousands of distinct CDR3 sequences, with roughly 25% appearing a single time and 9.4% taken by the ten largest. The data also belong to a second study, concerning T cells of mothers and their children.

Sequencing used blood. The source is a boy aged 10-17 years in good health.

CDR3 nucleotide sequence: TGCAGCGTCCTTCCGGGGGCGCAGGACACTGAAGCTTTCTTT. Translation gives CSVLPGAQDTEAFF. V is TRBV29-1 and J is TRBJ1-1; possible D gene TRBD1, 6 bases. Germline loops: CDR1 SQVTM, CDR2 ANQGSEA. This CDR3 comprises 14 residues. Trimming left V 6 bases short and J 3 bases short, with 17 bases between.